Listed below are T cell receptor beta chains from one sample, sequenced in a study of blood T cells in healthy people across ages. TCRdb fed the 5' RACE reads into MiXCR, producing one record per CDR3 protein. The profile shows roughly 730,000 distinct CDR3 sequences, about 61% of them singletons. The sample taken for sequencing was blood. These receptors were obtained from a middle-aged man in good health. Each CDR3 is given with its conserved first and last residue. The order of the fields is V gene, J gene, clone size, D gene, CDR3 DNA, CDR3 protein. The D gene is left open where the match is weak. Size is omitted from some rows. Given values are once, few, many or a class for expanded clones.

V: TRBV13
J: TRBJ2-3
size: -
D: -
DNA: TGTGCCAGCAGCTTAACCTCTCTAGGGGATAGCACAGATACGCAGTATTTT
CDR3: CASSLTSLGDSTDTQYF

V: TRBV7-2
J: TRBJ1-2
size: -
D: -
DNA: TGTGCCAGCAGCTTATTAAGTCCGGGGGCGGATAACTATGGCTACACCTTC
CDR3: CASSLLSPGADNYGYTF

V: TRBV7-6
J: TRBJ2-2
size: -
D: -
DNA: TGTGCCAGCAGGCGGAGGGATGCCGGGGAGCTGTTTTTT
CDR3: CASRRRDAGELFF

V: TRBV10-3
J: TRBJ2-5
size: -
D: -
DNA: TGTGCCATCAATGACAGGCGTTCTTTGTCGGAGACCCAGTACTTC
CDR3: CAINDRRSLSETQYF

V: TRBV28
J: TRBJ2-5
size: few
D: -
DNA: TGTGCCAGCAGTTTACTTTTAGGGGACCCTAAAGAGACCCAGTACTTC
CDR3: CASSLLLGDPKETQYF

V: TRBV2
J: TRBJ2-1
size: -
D: -
DNA: TGTGCCAGCAAGGGGGGGCCGTTCAATGAGCAGTTCTTC
CDR3: CASKGGPFNEQFF

V: TRBV4-2
J: TRBJ2-7
size: -
D: TRBD2
DNA: TGTGCCAGCAGCCCCGCGGGGGGGAATACCAAGAGCGGCCAGTACTTC
CDR3: CASSPAGGNTKSGQYF

V: TRBV5-1
J: TRBJ2-3
size: -
D: -
DNA: TGCGCCAGCAGCTTGGGCCTAGCATATGATACGCAGTATTTT
CDR3: CASSLGLAYDTQYF

V: TRBV6-1
J: TRBJ1-5
size: -
D: -
DNA: TGTGCCAGCAGTGAAGGAAGTAGTCAGCCCCAGCATTTT
CDR3: CASSEGSSQPQHF

V: TRBV20-1
J: TRBJ2-1
size: few
D: -
DNA: TGCAGTGCTAGTACCCTCAGGGGATCCTACAATGAGCAGTTCTTC
CDR3: CSASTLRGSYNEQFF

V: TRBV7-2
J: TRBJ2-7
size: few
D: -
DNA: TGTGCCAGCAGCTCATTTTCGGGCCTACCCCACGAGCAGTACTTC
CDR3: CASSSFSGLPHEQYF

V: TRBV3-1
J: TRBJ2-3
size: -
D: TRBD2
DNA: TGTGCCAGCAGCCAGGAGCGGGGCCTTTCGGGTACGCAGTATTTT
CDR3: CASSQERGLSGTQYF

V: TRBV9
J: TRBJ2-7
size: few
D: TRBD2
DNA: TGTGCCAGCAGCGGTGGGACTAGCGGTCCCCAGTACTTC
CDR3: CASSGGTSGPQYF

V: TRBV25-1
J: TRBJ2-1
size: once
D: -
DNA: TGTGCCAGCAGTGAAACCAGCTCCTACAATGAGCAGTTCTTC
CDR3: CASSETSSYNEQFF

V: TRBV9
J: TRBJ2-7
size: -
D: TRBD1
DNA: TGTGCCAGCAGCGCCAGGGGGAACTCCTACGAGCAGTACTTC
CDR3: CASSARGNSYEQYF

V: TRBV7-9
J: TRBJ2-1
size: -
D: -
DNA: TGTGCCAGCAGCTCCCCCTTTTGGGCCTCCAGCTCCTACAATGAGCAGTTCTTC
CDR3: CASSSPFWASSSYNEQFF

V: TRBV24-1
J: TRBJ2-1
size: -
D: TRBD2
DNA: TGTGCCACCAGTGTAACTTCGGGGGGGAAGCAGTTCTTC
CDR3: CATSVTSGGKQFF

V: TRBV20-1
J: TRBJ2-1
size: -
D: -
DNA: TGCAGTGCCCCAACTTGGGACTCCAGCTCCTACAATGAGCAGTTCTTC
CDR3: CSAPTWDSSSYNEQFF

V: TRBV11-1
J: TRBJ2-2
size: -
D: TRBD2
DNA: TGTGCCAGCAGGCCGTCGGGTCGGGGGGCGAACACCGGGGAGCTGTTTTTT
CDR3: CASRPSGRGANTGELFF

V: TRBV3-1
J: TRBJ1-5
size: few
D: TRBD1
DNA: TGTGCCAGCAGCCAAGATTTGGGACAGGGGGCCCATCAGCCCCAGCATTTT
CDR3: CASSQDLGQGAHQPQHF

V: TRBV10-3
J: TRBJ2-7
size: -
D: TRBD1
DNA: TGTGCCACTGCGGGACAGGGGGGAAGGGGCTCCTACGAGCAGTACTTC
CDR3: CATAGQGGRGSYEQYF

V: TRBV4-3
J: TRBJ2-7
size: few
D: -
DNA: TGCGCCAGCAGCCAAGGATCGGTCAGGAGCTCCTACGAGCAGTACTTC
CDR3: CASSQGSVRSSYEQYF

V: TRBV4-1
J: TRBJ1-2
size: -
D: -
DNA: TGCGCCAGCAGCCAAGTGGCTCCGACTTATGGCTACACCTTC
CDR3: CASSQVAPTYGYTF

V: TRBV7-9
J: TRBJ1-1
size: many
D: -
DNA: TGTGCCAGCAGCGTTAACACTGAAGCTTTCTTT
CDR3: CASSVNTEAFF

V: TRBV3-1
J: TRBJ1-5
size: once
D: -
DNA: TGTGCCAGCAGCCAAGATCGGGGTGGTCCCGTCAGCCCCCAGCATTTT
CDR3: CASSQDRGGPVSPQHF

V: TRBV29-1
J: TRBJ2-2
size: -
D: TRBD1
DNA: TGCAGCGTTGAAATGGGACAGGGTGTCACCGGGGAGCTGTTTTTT
CDR3: CSVEMGQGVTGELFF

V: TRBV7-9
J: TRBJ1-2
size: many
D: -
DNA: TGTGCCAGCAGCCCAGGCGCGGAAGGACTGCTCCGGGGGGAGGGCTACACCTTC
CDR3: CASSPGAEGLLRGEGYTF

V: TRBV7-3
J: TRBJ2-5
size: -
D: -
DNA: TGTGCCAGCAGCTCGGGTTTAGGGCGGGAGACCCAGTACTTC
CDR3: CASSSGLGRETQYF

V: TRBV7-3
J: TRBJ2-2
size: -
D: TRBD1
DNA: TGTGCCAGCAGGCGGGACAGGGTTGACGGGGAGCTGTTTTTT
CDR3: CASRRDRVDGELFF

V: TRBV20-1
J: TRBJ2-1
size: few
D: TRBD2
DNA: TGCAGTGCTGAACCTATAGGGACTAGCGGGAGCTCCTACAATGAGCAGTTCTTC
CDR3: CSAEPIGTSGSSYNEQFF

V: TRBV14
J: TRBJ2-7
size: few
D: TRBD1
DNA: TGTGCCAGCAGGGGACAGGGGGCGATCTTGGCTGGCGAGCAGTACTTC
CDR3: CASRGQGAILAGEQYF

V: TRBV12-3/TRBV12-4
J: TRBJ1-5
size: -
D: -
DNA: TGTGCCAGCAGTTCCCCTTTGGGGGGAGGCAATCAGCCCCAGCATTTT
CDR3: CASSSPLGGGNQPQHF

V: TRBV3-1
J: TRBJ2-1
size: -
D: TRBD2
DNA: TGTGCCAGCATTAGCGGGGGGGCCATTAATGAGCAGTTCTTC
CDR3: CASISGGAINEQFF

V: TRBV28
J: TRBJ2-7
size: -
D: TRBD2
DNA: TGTGCCAGCAGCTCAAGTGGACTAGCGGGAGGAGGCTACGAGCAGTACTTC
CDR3: CASSSSGLAGGGYEQYF

V: TRBV6-2/TRBV6-3
J: TRBJ2-7
size: -
D: -
DNA: TGTGCCAGCACGACATCAAGGCACGAGCAGTACTTC
CDR3: CASTTSRHEQYF

V: TRBV28
J: TRBJ1-2
size: -
D: -
DNA: TGTGCCAGCAGCCAAGGACAGCTGCACTATGGCTACACCTTC
CDR3: CASSQGQLHYGYTF

V: TRBV20-1
J: TRBJ1-2
size: -
D: -
DNA: TGCAGTGCTTACCTGTCCTCGTCGCTTAACTATGGCTACACCTTC
CDR3: CSAYLSSSLNYGYTF

V: TRBV29-1
J: TRBJ2-5
size: few
D: -
DNA: TGCAGCTACTTCCGGGACATCCAAGAGACCCAGTACTTC
CDR3: CSYFRDIQETQYF

V: TRBV7-2
J: TRBJ1-3
size: -
D: -
DNA: TGTGCCAGCAGCTTACGGGGTTCCTCTGGAAACACCATATATTTT
CDR3: CASSLRGSSGNTIYF

V: TRBV12-3/TRBV12-4
J: TRBJ1-2
size: -
D: -
DNA: TGTGCCAGCAGTTTACGGGATTTTATTGCGGGGGCGGACTATGGCTACACCTTC
CDR3: CASSLRDFIAGADYGYTF